This TCR beta chain originates from a study of cytomegalovirus exposure and HLA in healthy donors. General study findings and limits: Common viral pathogens were later found to be apparently linked to several of the most significant clusters. Sequencing likely produced, as an artifact, a cluster of highly shared sequence variants. The Asian-associated ancestry cluster reportedly had fewer N-insertions than the roughly 670-donor mean in a later analysis.

With 60 Vbeta and 13 Jbeta primers, the PCR was carried out. TCRdb's table, derived via immunoSEQ multiplex PCR, lists solely in-frame clones and lacks some. Among about 92,000 clones listed, 65% to 85% were seen once. Comment on this clone: Its target is not known. The sample carries other DNA sequences with the same CDR3.

The ends were cut back, 8 bases at V and 7 bases at J, with 18 bases in the middle. Germline loops: CDR1 LNHDA, CDR2 SQIVND (reference sequence). The CDR3 loop spans 14 amino acids. The chain links TRBV19 to TRBJ1-5; no firm D call. This TCR was recovered from a girl aged 2-10 years in good health and CMV-seropositive. The source material was PBMCs. The CDR3 protein is CASSKQRDTQPQHF. CDR3 coding DNA: TGTGCCAGTTCAAAACAACGGGATACCCAGCCCCAGCATTTT. Complete variable domain (other parts from reference TRBV19 and TRBJ1-5): DGGITQSPKYLFRKEGQNVTLSCEQNLNHDAMYWYRQDPGQGLRLIYYSQIVNDFQKGDIAEGYSVSREKKESFPLTVTSAQKNPTAFYLCASSKQRDTQPQHFGDGTRLSIL.